The next 15 T cell receptor beta chains were all read from a single sample in a study of blood T cell repertoires in COVID-19. TCRdb's table, derived via immunoSEQ multiplex PCR, lists solely in-frame clones and lacks some. Here the sample spans 150,000 or so clones, about 90% being singletons. The sample comprised peripheral blood. These receptor sequences come from a man aged 45-65 years with acute or convalescent COVID-19.

The J gene is TRBJ2-3, the V gene TRBV27, with 8 nucleotides matching TRBD2. Germline CDR1 is MNHEY and CDR2 is SMNVEV (reference sequence). CDR3 size: 15 residues. V was pared by 3 bases and J by 0 bases, with 2 bases of the junction left unmatched. The CDR3 coding sequence is TGTGCCAGCAGTTTCGGGGGGGCGAGCACAGATACGCAGTATTTT. It yields the protein CASSFGGASTDTQYF.

The J gene is TRBJ2-5, the V gene TRBV3-1 (or the pseudogene TRBV3-2); D is unresolved. Trimming took 0 bases from V and 2 from J, leaving 7 bases between them. Germline CDR1 reads LGHDT; CDR2 reads YNNKEL (reference sequence). The CDR3 consists of 14 residues. The CDR3 DNA reads TGTGCCAGCAGCCAAGACTGGCAGCAAGAGACCCAGTACTTC. Residues: CASSQDWQQETQYF.

This chain links TRBV15 with TRBJ1-4, with D possibly matching TRBD1 (5 bases). Germline lookup yields CDR1 LNHNV and CDR2 YYDKDF (reference sequence). The V gene lost 5 bases and the J gene lost 6 bases, with 16 bases spanning the gap. This CDR3 region has 15 residues. The CDR3 reads CATSRRNRGDEKLFF. The CDR3 DNA reads as TGTGCCACCAGCCGAAGGAATCGGGGGGATGAAAAACTGTTTTTT.

V usage is TRBV7-8 and J usage is TRBJ1-1; D perhaps matches TRBD1 (5 bases). The CDR3 length is 13 residues. Trimming left V 5 bases short and J 7 bases short, with 14 bases between. The germline gives CDR1 SGHVS, CDR2 FQNEAQ. CDR3 amino acids: CASSPRRGIEAFF. The CDR3 nucleotides read TGTGCCAGCAGCCCACGGCGGGGCATTGAAGCTTTCTTT.

The chain couples TRBV28 to TRBJ1-4, with D perhaps matching TRBD1 (5 bases). Germline V lookup: CDR1 MDHEN, CDR2 SYDVKM. V was trimmed by 2 bases and J by 7 bases, leaving 14 bases between them. This CDR3 has 15 amino acids. DNA of the CDR3: TGTGCCAGCAGTTTAGCCCCCGGGGGGGTTGAAAAACTGTTTTTT. Encoded protein: CASSLAPGGVEKLFF.

V and J are TRBV7-2 and TRBJ2-5; D unresolved. Germline V gene sequence: CDR1 SGHTA, CDR2 FQGNSA. CDR3 length: 11 amino acids. V was pared by 4 bases and J by 4 bases, with 4 bases between. The CDR3 loop is CASSSTETQYF. The CDR3 DNA is TGTGCCAGCAGCTCTACAGAGACCCAGTACTTC.

The chain recombines TRBV7-9 with TRBJ2-5, with 9 bases aligning to TRBD2. The CDR3 is 17 amino acids. Looked up from germline, CDR1 is SEHNR and CDR2 is FQNEAQ (reference sequence). V lost 1 base, J lost 9 bases, and 15 bases stayed unmatched. Here the CDR3 DNA reads TGTGCCAGCAGCTTAGATGACTACTTAGCGGGAGTAGGGTCCCAGTACTTC. Its translation is CASSLDDYLAGVGSQYF.

The chain uses TRBV5-3 and TRBJ2-7, with TRBD1 matching 12 bases. TRBV5-3 is filed as an ORF, its function uncertain. V dropped 4 bases and J dropped 5; count of bases not matched to a gene: 4. The CDR3 is 14 residues long. This chain's CDR3 is CARSRGTGGDEQYV. The CDR3 DNA reads TGTGCCAGAAGCAGGGGGACAGGGGGCGACGAGCAGTACGTC.

The rearrangement uses TRBV7-2 and TRBJ2-5, with TRBD2 identical over 11 bases. This CDR3 spans 12 amino acids. J was trimmed by 7 bases and V by 7 bases; bases with no gene match: 2. Germline V gene lookup returns CDR1 SGHTA and CDR2 FQGNSA. CDR3 region: CASTGTSGTQYF. DNA of the CDR3: TGTGCCAGCACCGGGACTAGCGGGACCCAGTACTTC.

This rearrangement joins TRBV11-2 to TRBJ2-7; D might be TRBD1 (6 bases). Between the trimmed V and J ends, which lost 4 bases and 0 bases, there was a span of 10 bases. Per the germline V gene, CDR1 is SGHAT and CDR2 is FQNNGV. The CDR3 runs 14 residues. The CDR3 DNA is TGTGCCAGCAGCTGGGAACAGGGCTCCTACGAGCAGTACGTC. It yields the protein CASSWEQGSYEQYV.

V gene TRBV4-1 combines with J gene TRBJ2-1, with 7 positions matching TRBD1. With 3 bases clipped from V and 9 bases from J, the junction kept 5 bases outside the gene matches. The CDR3 consists of 13 residues. The germline V gene has CDR1 MGHRA and CDR2 YSYEKL. CDR3: CASSHDRDVEQFF. The CDR3 DNA follows: TGCGCCAGCAGCCACGACAGGGACGTTGAGCAGTTCTTC.

The chain links TRBV19 to TRBJ2-3; D might be TRBD1 (7 bases). CDR3 size: 16 residues. V was pared by 4 bases and J by 2 bases, with 16 bases between. Germline V gene data show CDR1 as LNHDA and CDR2 as SQIVND (reference sequence). DNA of the CDR3: TGTGCCAGTAGTAGCCCGAACAGGGGACTCACAGATACGCAGTATTTT. The encoded protein is CASSSPNRGLTDTQYF.

The J gene is TRBJ1-1, the V gene TRBV19; D unresolved. Trimming pared 6 bases from V and 1 base from J, leaving 15 bases between. The CDR3 is made up of 15 amino acids. Germline CDR1 and CDR2: LNHDA and SQIVND (reference sequence). CDR3 amino acids: CASRIPRDTNTEAFF. CDR3 nucleotides: TGTGCCAGTAGGATACCTCGGGATACGAACACTGAAGCTTTCTTT.

The V gene is TRBV9, the J gene TRBJ2-2; no reliable D call. V lost 0 bases and J lost 0, with 6 bases in between. The CDR3 extends over 15 amino acids. Germline V gives CDR1 SGDLS, CDR2 YYNGEE. Here the CDR3 DNA reads TGTGCCAGCAGCGTAGGTCAGACGAACACCGGGGAGCTGTTTTTT. It specifies CASSVGQTNTGELFF.

The genes are TRBV28 and TRBJ1-6, with D possibly matching TRBD1 (5 bases). Trimming removed 5 bases at V and 2 bases at J, with 13 bases between. Germline CDR1 reads MDHEN; CDR2 reads SYDVKM. The CDR3 runs 16 residues. The CDR3 DNA is TGTGCCAGCAGTACCGAGGGACTCCCCTATAATTCACCCCTCCACTTT. Translating gives CASSTEGLPYNSPLHF. The variable domain in full, completed from reference TRBV28 and TRBJ1-6, reads DVKVTQSSRYLVKRTGEKVFLECVQDMDHENMFWYRQDPGLGLRLIYFSYDVKMKEKGDIPEGYSVSREKKERFSLILESASTNQTSMYLCASSTEGLPYNSPLHFGNGTRLTVT.